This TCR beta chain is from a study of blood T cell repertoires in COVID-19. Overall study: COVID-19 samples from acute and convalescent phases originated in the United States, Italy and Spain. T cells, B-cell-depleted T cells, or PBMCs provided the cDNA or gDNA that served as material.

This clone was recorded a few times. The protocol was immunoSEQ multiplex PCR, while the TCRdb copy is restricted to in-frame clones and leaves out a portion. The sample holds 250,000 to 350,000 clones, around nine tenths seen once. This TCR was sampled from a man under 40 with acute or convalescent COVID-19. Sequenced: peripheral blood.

Here the CDR3 DNA reads TGTGCCAGCAGGGGCGGACTAGCGGCTGCCTACGAGCAGTACTTC. Translating gives CASRGGLAAAYEQYF. The genes are TRBV2 and TRBJ2-7; 10 bases map to TRBD2. V gave up 6 bases and J gave up 2 bases; unmatched junction bases: 7. From germline, CDR1 is SNHLY and CDR2 FYNNEI. The CDR3 is made up of 15 amino acids.